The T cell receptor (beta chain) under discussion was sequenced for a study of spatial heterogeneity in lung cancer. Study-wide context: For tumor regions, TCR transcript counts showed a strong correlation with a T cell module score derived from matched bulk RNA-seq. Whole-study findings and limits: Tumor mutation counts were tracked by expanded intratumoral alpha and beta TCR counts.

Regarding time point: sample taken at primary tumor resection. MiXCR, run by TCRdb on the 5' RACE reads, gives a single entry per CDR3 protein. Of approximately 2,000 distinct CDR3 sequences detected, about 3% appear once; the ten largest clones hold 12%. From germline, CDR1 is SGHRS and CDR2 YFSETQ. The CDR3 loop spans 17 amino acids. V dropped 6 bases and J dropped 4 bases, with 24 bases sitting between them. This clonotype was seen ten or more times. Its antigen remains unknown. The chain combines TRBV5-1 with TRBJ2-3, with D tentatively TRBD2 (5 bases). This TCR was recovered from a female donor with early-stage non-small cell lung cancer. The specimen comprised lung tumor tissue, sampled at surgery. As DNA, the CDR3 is TGCGCCAGCACCCTGATGTCGAGTGGAGGAGTATCAGATACGCAGTATTTT. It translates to CASTLMSSGGVSDTQYF.